This passage covers 21 T cell receptor beta chains from one sample sequenced in a study of radiation and T cells in renal cell carcinoma. TCRdb keeps only in-frame clones here, not all; method: immunoSEQ multiplex PCR. Found here are some 110,000 clones, 82% of them singletons; the top ten hold around 3%. The time point here: baseline pretreatment blood. Treatment of the sample: 15 Gy SBRT to primary tumor, nephrectomy 4 weeks later. The sequencing used blood, collected from a patient whose treatment included radiotherapy and nephrectomy. Source of these receptors: a woman in her sixties or seventies with renal cell carcinoma.

The CDR3 reads CASSFGGLSETQYF. The CDR3 nucleotides read TGTGCCAGCAGTTTTGGGGGACTAAGTGAGACCCAGTACTTC. This chain connects TRBV28 to TRBJ2-5; TRBD2 matches 7 bases. V lost 3 bases, J lost 5 bases, and 6 bases stayed unmatched. The CDR3 consists of 14 residues. CDR1 is MDHEN and CDR2 is SYDVKM in the germline V gene.

This clone was detected once. The rearrangement links TRBV11-2 to TRBJ2-5, with 11 nucleotides matching TRBD2. CDR1 is SGHAT, CDR2 FQNNGV, per germline. After removal of 6 bases from V and 2 bases from J, the junction contained 5 bases not matched to a gene. This CDR3 comprises 15 residues. The CDR3 spells CASRGGLAEQETQYF. CDR3 nucleotide sequence: TGTGCCAGCAGGGGGGGACTAGCGGAACAAGAGACCCAGTACTTC.

This chain connects TRBV28 to TRBJ1-2; D uncertain. Deletions cut 5 bases from V and 4 bases from J, with 14 bases between. The CDR3 extends over 14 amino acids. Germline values: CDR1 MDHEN, CDR2 SYDVKM. CDR3 amino acids: CASSPPAGRYGYTF. The CDR3 DNA follows: TGTGCCAGCAGTCCCCCGGCCGGGCGCTATGGCTACACCTTC.

The chain couples TRBV6-5 to TRBJ2-7; possible D gene TRBD1, 6 bases. Trimming removed 5 bases at V and 1 base at J, with 12 bases between. CDR3 length: 14 amino acids. In germline, CDR1 is MNHEY, CDR2 SVGAGI. The CDR3 loop reads CASSTRTASYEQYF. The CDR3 DNA reads as TGTGCCAGCAGTACGAGGACAGCGTCCTACGAGCAGTACTTC.

V gene TRBV7-8 combines with J gene TRBJ2-3; 11 nucleotides match TRBD2. This CDR3 contains 18 residues. V was pared by 0 bases and J by 1 base, with 6 bases of the junction left unmatched. Germline CDR1 SGHVS, CDR2 FQNEAQ. The CDR3 region has the DNA TGTGCCAGCAGCTTAGCACGGATTAGCGGGAGGGGCACAGATACGCAGTATTTT. Translating it yields CASSLARISGRGTDTQYF.

The rearrangement links TRBV7-9 to TRBJ2-7; D uncertain. The V end was cut by 3 bases, the J end by 0 bases, with 9 bases between. The germline CDR1 and CDR2 sequences are SEHNR and FQNEAQ (reference sequence). The CDR3 extends over 14 amino acids. The DNA for the CDR3 is TGTGCCAGCAGCTTGGAAGATTACTCCTACGAGCAGTACTTC. Protein: CASSLEDYSYEQYF.

The chain has TRBV19 and TRBJ2-1; 7 bases map to TRBD1. There are 14 residues in the CDR3. With V trimmed by 9 bases and J by 0 bases, 5 bases remained unmatched. Germline V gene sequence: CDR1 LNHDA, CDR2 SQIVND (reference sequence). Here the CDR3 DNA reads TGTGCCAGCACTAAGGGGGCCTCCTACAATGAGCAGTTCTTC. Translated, it gives CASTKGASYNEQFF.

This clone was detected only a few times. Other DNA sequences in this sample translate to the same CDR3. The J gene is TRBJ1-1, the V gene TRBV12-5; D not certain. This CDR3 has 12 residues. V lost 6 bases and J 3 bases, leaving 8 bases between the germline ends. Germline lookup yields CDR1 LGHNT and CDR2 FRNRAP. The CDR3 nucleotides read TGTGCTAGTGGCCGTGGGGACACTGAAGCTTTCTTT. Its protein is CASGRGDTEAFF.

The V gene is TRBV10-3, the J gene TRBJ1-5; D may be TRBD1 (6 bases). Germline V gene data show CDR1 as ENHRY and CDR2 as SYGVKD. CDR3 size: 15 residues. The ends were cut back, 4 bases at V and 2 bases at J, with 12 bases in the middle. This chain's CDR3 is CAISVGGPGNQPQHF. The CDR3 region has the DNA TGTGCCATCAGTGTCGGGGGGCCTGGCAATCAGCCCCAGCATTTT.

The rearrangement uses TRBV5-5 and TRBJ1-1; possibly TRBD1 for D (6 bases). The germline V gene encodes CDR1 SGHKS and CDR2 YYEKEE (reference sequence). Between the trimmed V and J ends, which lost 5 bases and 1 base, there was a span of 9 bases. The CDR3 length is 13 residues. The CDR3 region is CASRKQGNTEAFF. The CDR3 DNA reads as TGTGCCAGCAGAAAACAGGGGAACACTGAAGCTTTCTTT.

This clone was counted once. The J gene is TRBJ2-7, the V gene TRBV6-5, with D hard to call. Germline V CDR1 and CDR2: MNHEY, SVGAGI. The CDR3 covers 14 residues. V lost 1 base and J lost 4, with 11 bases in between. The CDR3: CASSYFPEVYEQYF. As DNA, the CDR3 is TGTGCCAGCAGTTACTTCCCAGAAGTATACGAGCAGTACTTC.

The chain carries TRBV29-1 and TRBJ1-1, with 7 bases fitting TRBD1. The CDR3 runs 15 residues. Germline lookup yields CDR1 SQVTM and CDR2 ANQGSEA. V lost 6 bases to trimming and J lost 2 bases; unmatched junction nucleotides: 12. The CDR3 DNA reads as TGCAGCGTGCAAAACAGGGGAAGTAGCAACACTGAAGCTTTCTTT. Protein product: CSVQNRGSSNTEAFF.

CDR3 coding DNA: TGTGCCAGCAGTTTACACCAGGGGAGTCAGCCCCAGCATTTT. Translated, it gives CASSLHQGSQPQHF. The chain links TRBV28 to TRBJ1-5; tentatively, D is TRBD1 (6 bases). CDR3 length: 14 residues. V shed 2 bases and J shed 6 bases, with 11 bases lying between them. CDR1 is MDHEN and CDR2 is SYDVKM in the germline V gene.

This clone has a single count. The chain's CDR3 is CSARTAYEQYF. Written as DNA, the CDR3 is TGCAGTGCCCGTACCGCCTACGAGCAGTACTTC. V is TRBV20-1 and J is TRBJ2-7; D not certain. Deletions cut 6 bases from V and 2 bases from J, with 8 bases between. CDR1 is DFQATT, CDR2 SNEGSKA, per germline (reference sequence). This CDR3 region has 11 residues.

The chain couples TRBV30 to TRBJ2-2; the match to TRBD2 covers 10 bases. V dropped 3 bases and J dropped 3; count of bases not matched to a gene: 4. Per the germline V gene, CDR1 is GTSNPN and CDR2 is SVGIG (reference sequence). CDR3 size: 15 residues. CDR3 sequence reads: CAWRRLAGHTGELFF. CDR3 nucleotide sequence: TGTGCCTGGAGGCGACTAGCGGGTCACACCGGGGAGCTGTTTTTT.

V is TRBV5-4 and J is TRBJ2-7; 13 bases align to TRBD2. This CDR3 comprises 15 residues. J gave up 5 bases and V 2 bases, and 4 bases lay outside the gene matches. CDR1 is SGHNT, CDR2 YYREEE, per germline (reference sequence). The CDR3 nucleotides read TGTGCCAGCAGCTTAAGACTAGCGGGAGGTGACGAGCAGTACTTC. Encoded protein: CASSLRLAGGDEQYF. Supplemented by reference TRBV5-4 and TRBJ2-7, the full variable domain reads ETGVTQSPTHLIKTRGQQVTLRCSSQSGHNTVSWYQQALGQGPQFIFQYYREEENGRGNFPPRFSGLQFPNYSSELNVNALELDDSALYLCASSLRLAGGDEQYFGPGTRLTVT.

The V and J genes are TRBV9 and TRBJ2-7, with D possibly TRBD2 on 5 matching bases. Trimming removed 0 bases at V and 0 bases at J, with 7 bases between. CDR1 and CDR2 from the germline V gene are SGDLS and YYNGEE. The CDR3 is 14 amino acids. CDR3 protein: CASSVAAASYEQYF. In nucleotides, the CDR3 is TGTGCCAGCAGCGTAGCAGCGGCCTCCTACGAGCAGTACTTC.

This chain joins TRBV2 and TRBJ1-1, with D maybe TRBD1 (5 bases). V was clipped by 5 bases and J by 8 bases, with 12 bases between them. This CDR3 has 12 residues. Germline values: CDR1 SNHLY, CDR2 FYNNEI. The CDR3 DNA is TGTGCCAGCAGTCGGCTATGGACAGAAGCTTTCTTT. It codes for CASSRLWTEAFF.

The chain links TRBV14 to TRBJ2-3; maybe TRBD2 (6 bases). Trimming took 3 bases from V and 5 from J, leaving 15 bases between them. The CDR3 is 15 amino acids. Germline assignment: CDR1 SGHDN and CDR2 FVKESK. The CDR3 region has the DNA TGTGCCAGCAGCCACCAGGGCTTGCGGGAAGATACGCAGTATTTT. This codes for CASSHQGLREDTQYF.

The V gene is TRBV20-1, the J gene TRBJ2-1; D gene ambiguous. The germline gives CDR1 DFQATT, CDR2 SNEGSKA (reference sequence). Trimming left V 5 bases short and J 7 bases short, with 9 bases between. The CDR3 totals 11 residues. The CDR3 region has the DNA TGCAGTGCTGCGGCTGAGAATGAGCAGTTCTTC. Residues: CSAAAENEQFF.

This clone was detected only a few times. The gene calls are TRBV6-5 and TRBJ1-3; TRBD1 is a possible D gene (5 bases). V was shortened by 4 bases and J by 0 bases, with 10 bases between the two germline ends. The CDR3 is 15 residues long. The germline V gene encodes CDR1 MNHEY and CDR2 SVGAGI. This chain's CDR3 is CASSWGRDSGNTIYF. The CDR3 DNA reads TGTGCCAGCAGTTGGGGACGGGACTCTGGAAACACCATATATTTT.